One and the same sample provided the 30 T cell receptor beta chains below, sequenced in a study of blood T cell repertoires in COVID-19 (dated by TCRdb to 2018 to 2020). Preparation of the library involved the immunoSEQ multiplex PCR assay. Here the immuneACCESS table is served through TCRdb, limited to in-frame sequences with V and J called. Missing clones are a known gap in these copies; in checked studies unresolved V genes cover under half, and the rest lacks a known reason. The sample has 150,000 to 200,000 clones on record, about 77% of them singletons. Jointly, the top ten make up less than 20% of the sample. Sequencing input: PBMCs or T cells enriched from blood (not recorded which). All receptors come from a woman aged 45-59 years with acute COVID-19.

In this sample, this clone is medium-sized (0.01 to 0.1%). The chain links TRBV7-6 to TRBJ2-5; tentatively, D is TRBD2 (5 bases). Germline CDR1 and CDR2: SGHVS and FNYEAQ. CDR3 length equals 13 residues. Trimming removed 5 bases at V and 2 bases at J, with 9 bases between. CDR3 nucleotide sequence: TGTGCCAGCAGCCGAGGGAGACAAGAGACCCAGTACTTC. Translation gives CASSRGRQETQYF.

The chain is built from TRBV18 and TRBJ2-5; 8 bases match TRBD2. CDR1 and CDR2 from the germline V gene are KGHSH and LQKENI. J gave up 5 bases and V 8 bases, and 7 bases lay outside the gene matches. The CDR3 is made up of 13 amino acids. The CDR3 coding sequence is TGTGCCAGCCTCGGGGGGGCCAAGGAGACCCAGTACTTC. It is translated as CASLGGAKETQYF.

The CDR3 loop is CASSGRTSGGSADTQYF. For the CDR3, the DNA is TGCGCCAGCAGCGGCCGGACTAGCGGGGGTTCTGCAGATACGCAGTATTTT. The rearrangement joins TRBV5-1 to TRBJ2-3; 13 bases agree with TRBD2. V shed 4 bases and J 4 bases; nucleotides not matched to a gene: 9. CDR1 and CDR2 (germline): SGHRS, YFSETQ. The CDR3 loop spans 17 amino acids.

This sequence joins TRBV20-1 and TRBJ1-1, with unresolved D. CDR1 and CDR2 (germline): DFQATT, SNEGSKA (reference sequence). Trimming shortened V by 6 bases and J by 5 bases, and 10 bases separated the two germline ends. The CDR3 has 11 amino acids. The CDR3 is CSARFRTEAFF. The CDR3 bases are TGCAGTGCGAGATTCAGGACTGAAGCTTTCTTT.

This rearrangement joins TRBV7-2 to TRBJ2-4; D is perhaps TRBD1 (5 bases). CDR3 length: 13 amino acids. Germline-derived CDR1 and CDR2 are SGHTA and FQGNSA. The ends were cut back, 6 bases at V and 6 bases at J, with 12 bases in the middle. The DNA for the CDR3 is TGTGCCAGCAGTTTGATGGGGCCAAACATTCAGTACTTC. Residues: CASSLMGPNIQYF.

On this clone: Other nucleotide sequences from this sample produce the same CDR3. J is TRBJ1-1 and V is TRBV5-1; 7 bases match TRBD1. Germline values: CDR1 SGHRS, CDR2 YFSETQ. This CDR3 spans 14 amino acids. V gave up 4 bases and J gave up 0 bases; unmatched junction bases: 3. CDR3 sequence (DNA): TGCGCCAGCAGCCTGACAGGGATGAACACTGAAGCTTTCTTT. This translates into CASSLTGMNTEAFF.

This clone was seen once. The CDR3 loop is CASSRRGSYEQYV. CDR3 coding DNA: TGTGCCAGCAGCCGCAGGGGCTCCTACGAGCAGTACGTC. The chain has TRBV5-4 and TRBJ2-7; a possible D gene is TRBD1 (6 bases). The CDR3 is 13 amino acids. Trimming removed 4 bases from V and 0 bases from J, with 8 bases in between. Germline V gene sequence: CDR1 SGHNT, CDR2 YYREEE (reference sequence).

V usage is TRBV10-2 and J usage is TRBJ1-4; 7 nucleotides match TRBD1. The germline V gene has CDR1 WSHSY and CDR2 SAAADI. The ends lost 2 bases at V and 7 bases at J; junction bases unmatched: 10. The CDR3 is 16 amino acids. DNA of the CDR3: TGCGCCAGCAGTGAGGCCACGACAGGGTTTCGTGAAAAACTGTTTTTT. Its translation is CASSEATTGFREKLFF.

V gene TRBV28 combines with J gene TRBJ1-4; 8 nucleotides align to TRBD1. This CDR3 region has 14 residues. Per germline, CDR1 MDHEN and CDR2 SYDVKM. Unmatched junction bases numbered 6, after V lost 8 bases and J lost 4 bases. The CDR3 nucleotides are TGTGCCAGCGGACCGGGACAGGTTAATGAAAAACTGTTTTTT. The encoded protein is CASGPGQVNEKLFF.

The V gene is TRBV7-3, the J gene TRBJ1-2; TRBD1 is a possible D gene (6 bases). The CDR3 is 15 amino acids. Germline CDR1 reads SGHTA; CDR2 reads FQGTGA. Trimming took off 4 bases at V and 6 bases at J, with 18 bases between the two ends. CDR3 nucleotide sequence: TGTGCCAGCAGCTCCCGCCGGACAGCCGTAAATGGCTACACCTTC. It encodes CASSSRRTAVNGYTF. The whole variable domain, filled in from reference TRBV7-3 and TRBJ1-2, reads GAGVSQTPSNKVTEKGKYVELRCDPISGHTALYWYRQSLGQGPEFLIYFQGTGAADDSGLPNDRFFAVRPEGSVSTLKIQRTERGDSAVYLCASSSRRTAVNGYTFGSGTRLTVV.

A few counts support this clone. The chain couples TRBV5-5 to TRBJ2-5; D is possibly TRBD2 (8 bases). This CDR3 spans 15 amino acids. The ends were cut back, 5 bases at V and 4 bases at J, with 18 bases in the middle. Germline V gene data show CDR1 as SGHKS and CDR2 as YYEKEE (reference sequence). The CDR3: CASSSRGGQLETQYF. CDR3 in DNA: TGTGCCAGCAGTTCCCGGGGGGGACAGTTAGAGACCCAGTACTTC.

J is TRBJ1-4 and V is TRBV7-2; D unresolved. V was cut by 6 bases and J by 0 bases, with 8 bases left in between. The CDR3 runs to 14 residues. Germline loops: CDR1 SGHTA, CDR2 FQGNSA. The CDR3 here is CASSFIATNEKLFF. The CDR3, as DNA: TGTGCCAGCAGTTTCATTGCAACTAATGAAAAACTGTTTTTT.

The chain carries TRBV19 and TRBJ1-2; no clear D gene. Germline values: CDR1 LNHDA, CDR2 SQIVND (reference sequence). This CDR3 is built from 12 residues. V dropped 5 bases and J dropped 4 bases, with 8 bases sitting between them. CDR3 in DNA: TGTGCCAGTAGTCTTATGTCCTATGGCTACACCTTC. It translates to CASSLMSYGYTF.

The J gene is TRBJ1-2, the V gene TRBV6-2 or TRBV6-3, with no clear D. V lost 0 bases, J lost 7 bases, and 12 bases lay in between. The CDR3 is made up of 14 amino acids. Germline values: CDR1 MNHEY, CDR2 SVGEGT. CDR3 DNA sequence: TGTGCCAGCAGTTACTCGACCCAAACAGCTGGCTACACCTTC. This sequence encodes CASSYSTQTAGYTF.

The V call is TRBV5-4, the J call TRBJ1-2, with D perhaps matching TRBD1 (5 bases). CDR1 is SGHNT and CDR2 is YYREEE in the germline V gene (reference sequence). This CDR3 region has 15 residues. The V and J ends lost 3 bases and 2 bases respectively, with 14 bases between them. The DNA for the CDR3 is TGTGCCAGCAGCTCTCGGGGGGTAGGGAACTATGGCTACACCTTC. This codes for CASSSRGVGNYGYTF.

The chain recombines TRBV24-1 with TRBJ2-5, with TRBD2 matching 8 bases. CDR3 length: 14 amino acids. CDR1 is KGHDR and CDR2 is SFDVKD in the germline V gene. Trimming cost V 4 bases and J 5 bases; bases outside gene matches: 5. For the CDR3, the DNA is TGTGCCACCAGTGACCCGGGGGGGGTGGAGACCCAGTACTTC. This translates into CATSDPGGVETQYF.

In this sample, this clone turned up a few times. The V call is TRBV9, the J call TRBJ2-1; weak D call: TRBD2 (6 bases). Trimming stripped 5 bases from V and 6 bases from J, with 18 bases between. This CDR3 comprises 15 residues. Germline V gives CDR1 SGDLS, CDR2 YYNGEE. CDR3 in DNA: TGTGCCAGCAGAGAAACGGGACTCGGTGTCAATGAGCAGTTCTTC. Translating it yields CASRETGLGVNEQFF.

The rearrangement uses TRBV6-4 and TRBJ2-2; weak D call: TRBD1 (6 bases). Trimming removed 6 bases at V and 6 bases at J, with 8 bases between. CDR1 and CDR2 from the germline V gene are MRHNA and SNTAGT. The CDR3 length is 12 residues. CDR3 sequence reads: CASRQGAGELFF. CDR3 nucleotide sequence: TGTGCCAGCAGACAGGGCGCCGGGGAGCTGTTTTTT.

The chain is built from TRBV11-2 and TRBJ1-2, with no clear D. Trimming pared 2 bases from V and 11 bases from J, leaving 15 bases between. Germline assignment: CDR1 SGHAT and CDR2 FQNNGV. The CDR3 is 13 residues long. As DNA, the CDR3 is TGTGCCAGCAGCTTACGGTCATTTGCGTGGTACACCTTC. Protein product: CASSLRSFAWYTF.

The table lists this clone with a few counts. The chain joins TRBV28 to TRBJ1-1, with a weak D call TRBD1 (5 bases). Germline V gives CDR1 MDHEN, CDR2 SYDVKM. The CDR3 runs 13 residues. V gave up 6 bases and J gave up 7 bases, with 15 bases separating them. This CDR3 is CASSSGGVFEAFF. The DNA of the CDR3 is TGTGCCAGCAGCTCAGGAGGGGTTTTTGAAGCTTTCTTT.

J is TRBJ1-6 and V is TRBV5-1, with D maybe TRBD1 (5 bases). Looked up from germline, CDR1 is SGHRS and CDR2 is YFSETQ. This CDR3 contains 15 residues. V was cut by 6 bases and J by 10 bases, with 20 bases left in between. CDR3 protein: CASKNGTGGVSPLHF. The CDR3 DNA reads TGCGCCAGCAAAAACGGGACGGGAGGAGTATCACCCCTCCACTTT.

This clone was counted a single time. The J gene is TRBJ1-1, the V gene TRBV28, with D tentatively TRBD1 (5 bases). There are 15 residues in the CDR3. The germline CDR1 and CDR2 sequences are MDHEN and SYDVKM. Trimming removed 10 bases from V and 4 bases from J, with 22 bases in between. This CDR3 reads CAIFGAQESSTEAFF. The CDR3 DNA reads TGTGCCATATTTGGGGCACAGGAGTCGAGCACTGAAGCTTTCTTT.

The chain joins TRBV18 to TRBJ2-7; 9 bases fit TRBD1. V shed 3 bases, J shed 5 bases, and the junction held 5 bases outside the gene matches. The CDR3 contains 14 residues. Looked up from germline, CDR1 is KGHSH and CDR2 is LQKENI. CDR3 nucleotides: TGTGCCAGCTCACCTCGACAGGGGGAGAACGAGCAGTACGTC. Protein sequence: CASSPRQGENEQYV.

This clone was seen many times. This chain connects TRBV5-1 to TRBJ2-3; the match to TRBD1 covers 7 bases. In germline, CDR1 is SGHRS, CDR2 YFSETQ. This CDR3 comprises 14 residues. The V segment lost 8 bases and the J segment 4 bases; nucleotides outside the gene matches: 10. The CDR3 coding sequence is TGCGCCAGTAGACTACAGGGGCACTCAGATACGCAGTATTTT. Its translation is CASRLQGHSDTQYF.

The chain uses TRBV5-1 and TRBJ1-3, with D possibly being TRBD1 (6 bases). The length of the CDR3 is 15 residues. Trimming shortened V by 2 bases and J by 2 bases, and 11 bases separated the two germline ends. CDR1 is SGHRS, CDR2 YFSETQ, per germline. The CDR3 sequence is CASSLTGTPGNTIYF. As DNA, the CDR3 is TGCGCCAGCAGCTTAACAGGGACCCCTGGAAACACCATATATTTT.

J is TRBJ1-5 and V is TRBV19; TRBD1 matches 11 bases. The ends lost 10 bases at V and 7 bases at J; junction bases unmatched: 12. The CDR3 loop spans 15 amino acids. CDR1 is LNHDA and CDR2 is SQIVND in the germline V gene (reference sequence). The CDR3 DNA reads TGTGCCACCCTCGAACCGGGACAGGGGGTACAGCCCCAGCATTTT. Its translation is CATLEPGQGVQPQHF.

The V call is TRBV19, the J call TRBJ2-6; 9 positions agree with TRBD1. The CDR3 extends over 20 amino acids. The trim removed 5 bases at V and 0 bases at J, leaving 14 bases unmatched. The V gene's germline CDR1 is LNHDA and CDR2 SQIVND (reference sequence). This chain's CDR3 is CASSHARTGGPRSGANVLTF. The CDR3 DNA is TGTGCCAGTAGTCATGCCCGAACAGGGGGCCCCCGCTCTGGGGCCAACGTCCTGACTTTC.

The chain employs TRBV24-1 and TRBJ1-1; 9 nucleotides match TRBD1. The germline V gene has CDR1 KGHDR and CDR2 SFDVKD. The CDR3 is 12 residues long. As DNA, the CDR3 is TGTGCATCGGGACAGGGGAACACTGAAGCTTTCTTT. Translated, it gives CASGQGNTEAFF.

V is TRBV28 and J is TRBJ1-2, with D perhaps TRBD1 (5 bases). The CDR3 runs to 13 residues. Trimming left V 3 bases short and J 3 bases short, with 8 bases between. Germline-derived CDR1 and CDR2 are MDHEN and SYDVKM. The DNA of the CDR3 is TGTGCCAGCAGTTTCCCAGGGCACTATGGCTACACCTTC. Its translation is CASSFPGHYGYTF.

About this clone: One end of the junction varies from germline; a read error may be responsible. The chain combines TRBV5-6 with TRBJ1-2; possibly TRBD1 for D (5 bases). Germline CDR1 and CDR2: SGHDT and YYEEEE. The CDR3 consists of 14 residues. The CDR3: CASSPQGRNSGYTF. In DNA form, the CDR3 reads TGTGCCAGCAGTCCTCAGGGCAGGAACTCTGGCTACACCTTC.